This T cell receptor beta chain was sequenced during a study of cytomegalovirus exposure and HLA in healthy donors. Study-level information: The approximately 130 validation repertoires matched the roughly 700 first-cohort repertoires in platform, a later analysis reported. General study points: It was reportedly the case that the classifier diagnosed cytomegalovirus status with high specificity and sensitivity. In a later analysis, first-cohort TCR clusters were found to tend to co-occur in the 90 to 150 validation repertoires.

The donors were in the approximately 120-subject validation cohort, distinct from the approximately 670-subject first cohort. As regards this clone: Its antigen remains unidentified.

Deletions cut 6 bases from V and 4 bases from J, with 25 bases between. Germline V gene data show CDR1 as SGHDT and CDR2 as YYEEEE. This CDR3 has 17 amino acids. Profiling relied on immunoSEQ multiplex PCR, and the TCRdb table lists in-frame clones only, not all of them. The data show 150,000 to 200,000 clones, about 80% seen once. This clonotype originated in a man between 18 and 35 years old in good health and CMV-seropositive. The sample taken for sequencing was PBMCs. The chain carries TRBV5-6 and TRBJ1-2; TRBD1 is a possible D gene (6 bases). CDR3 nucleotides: TGTGCCAGCACGTTGTTAGGGGGAACAGGGCTTTTCTATGGCTACACCTTC. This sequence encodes CASTLLGGTGLFYGYTF.